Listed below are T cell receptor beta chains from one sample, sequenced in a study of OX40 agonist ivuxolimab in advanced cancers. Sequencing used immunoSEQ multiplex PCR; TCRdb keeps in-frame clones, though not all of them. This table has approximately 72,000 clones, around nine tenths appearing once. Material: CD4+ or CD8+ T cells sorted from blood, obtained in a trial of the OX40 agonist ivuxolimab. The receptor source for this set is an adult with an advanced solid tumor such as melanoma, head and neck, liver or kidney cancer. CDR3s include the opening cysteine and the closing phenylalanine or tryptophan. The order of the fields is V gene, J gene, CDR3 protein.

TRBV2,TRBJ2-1,CASSEARTGGRNEQFF
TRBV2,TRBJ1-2,CASSGDYYGYTF
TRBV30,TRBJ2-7,CAWTMGGDEQYF
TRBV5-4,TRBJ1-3,CASSTRGVNTIYF
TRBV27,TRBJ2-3,CASSPLNGYTDTQYF
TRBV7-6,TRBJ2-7,CASSSTGNEQYF
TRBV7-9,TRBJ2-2,CASSFLGIPGELFF
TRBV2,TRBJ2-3,CANTGDGGPDTQYF
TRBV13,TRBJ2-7,CASSLGALPGVNEQYF
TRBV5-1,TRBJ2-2,CASSFSGGTGELFF
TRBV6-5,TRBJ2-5,CASSNGRAKETQYF
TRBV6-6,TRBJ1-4,CASSRTGTTNEKLFF
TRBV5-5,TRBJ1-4,CASSSSRPAEKLFF
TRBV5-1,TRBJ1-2,CASSPAGGFYGYTF
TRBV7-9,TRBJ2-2,CASINRGQGFEYITGELFF
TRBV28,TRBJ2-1,CASHSSSYNEQFF
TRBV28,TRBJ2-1,CASSLKVTGISYNEQFF
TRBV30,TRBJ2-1,CAWSGSTGRYNEQFF
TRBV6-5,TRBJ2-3,CASSYSIMRVDTQYF
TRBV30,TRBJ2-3,CAWSAGDLGDTQYF
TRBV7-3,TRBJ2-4,CASSPNGIAKNIQYF
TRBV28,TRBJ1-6,CASSLSFGEWPGNSPLHF
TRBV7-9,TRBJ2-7,CASSLGRTIEQYF
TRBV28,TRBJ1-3,CASNYRSSGNTIYF
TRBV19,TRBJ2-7,CASSIGTWLDEQYF
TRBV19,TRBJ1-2,CASSIFPGQEGSYTF
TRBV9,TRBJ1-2,CASSVAGEYGYTF
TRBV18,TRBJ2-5,CASSPPNSGSVTQYF
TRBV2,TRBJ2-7,CASIIDGDSYEQYF
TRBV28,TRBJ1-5,CASSAGQGTINQPQHF
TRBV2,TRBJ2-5,CASNQVGRQETQYF
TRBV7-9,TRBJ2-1,CASTLRPGDNEQFF
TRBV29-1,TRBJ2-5,CSVGGAVETQYF
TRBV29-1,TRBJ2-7,CSVEVGGSRYEQYF
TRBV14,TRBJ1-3,CASSQDVGGSGNTIYF
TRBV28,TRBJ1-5,CASSKGTVGNQPQHF
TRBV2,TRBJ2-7,CASRIPGQGKGSYEQYF
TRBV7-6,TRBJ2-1,CASSFGQSYNEQFF
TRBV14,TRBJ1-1,CASSLQVNTEAFF
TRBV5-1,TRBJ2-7,CASSRTASSYEQYF
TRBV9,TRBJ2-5,CASSVGTSGALGEETQYF
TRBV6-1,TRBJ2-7,CASRLVGGSYEQYF
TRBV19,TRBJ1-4,CASSMIESGNEKLFF
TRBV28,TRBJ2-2,CASSFGLGQKNTGELFF
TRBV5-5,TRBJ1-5,CASSPLRQTGSNQPQHF
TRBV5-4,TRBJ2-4,CASSDADHNIQYF
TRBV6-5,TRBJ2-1,CASSYRGRSSYNEQFF
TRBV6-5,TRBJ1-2,CASSYLRREGYGYTF
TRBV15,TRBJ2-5,CATSRPGAERETQYF
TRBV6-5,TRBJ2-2,CASRGTGAGHGELFF
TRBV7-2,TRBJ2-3,CASSPRLAGVADTQYF
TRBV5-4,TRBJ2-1,CASSQLAGNYNEQFF
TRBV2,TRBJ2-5,CASSVTGGETQYF
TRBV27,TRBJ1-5,CASKSTVNNQPQHF
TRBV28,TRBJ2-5,CASSPGRGRETQYF
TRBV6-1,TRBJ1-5,CASSIRGNQPQHF
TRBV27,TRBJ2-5,CASSLQGREWETQYF
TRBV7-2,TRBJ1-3,CASSLRRHAGTGPGNTIYF
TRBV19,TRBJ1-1,CASNFGKNTEAFF
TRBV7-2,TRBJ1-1,CASSFAENTEAFF